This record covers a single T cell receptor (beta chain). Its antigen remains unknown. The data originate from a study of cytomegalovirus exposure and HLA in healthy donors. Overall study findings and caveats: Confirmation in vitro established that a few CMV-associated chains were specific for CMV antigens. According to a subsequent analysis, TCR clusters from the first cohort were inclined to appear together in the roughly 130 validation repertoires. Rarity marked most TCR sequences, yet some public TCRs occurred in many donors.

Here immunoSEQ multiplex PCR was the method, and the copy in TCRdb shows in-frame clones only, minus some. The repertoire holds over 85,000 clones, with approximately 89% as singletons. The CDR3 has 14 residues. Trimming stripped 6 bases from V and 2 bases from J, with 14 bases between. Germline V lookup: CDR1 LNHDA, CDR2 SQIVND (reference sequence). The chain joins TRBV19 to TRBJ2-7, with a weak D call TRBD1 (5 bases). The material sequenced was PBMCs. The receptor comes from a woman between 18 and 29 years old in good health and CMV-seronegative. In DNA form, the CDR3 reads TGTGCCAGTAGATCCCCCCAGGGTCCCTACGAGCAGTACTTC. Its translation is CASRSPQGPYEQYF. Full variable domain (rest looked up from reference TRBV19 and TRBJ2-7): DGGITQSPKYLFRKEGQNVTLSCEQNLNHDAMYWYRQDPGQGLRLIYYSQIVNDFQKGDIAEGYSVSREKKESFPLTVTSAQKNPTAFYLCASRSPQGPYEQYFGPGTRLTVT.